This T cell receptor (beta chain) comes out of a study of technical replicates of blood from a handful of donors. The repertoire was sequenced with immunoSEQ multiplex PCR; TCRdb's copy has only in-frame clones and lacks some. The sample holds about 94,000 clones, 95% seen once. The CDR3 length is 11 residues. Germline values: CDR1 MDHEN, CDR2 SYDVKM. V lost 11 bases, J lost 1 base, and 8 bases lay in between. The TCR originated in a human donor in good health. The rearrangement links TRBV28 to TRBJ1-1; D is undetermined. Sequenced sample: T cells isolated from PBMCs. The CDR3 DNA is TGTGCCTGTAGAGCGAACACTGAAGCTTTCTTT. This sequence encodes CACRANTEAFF.